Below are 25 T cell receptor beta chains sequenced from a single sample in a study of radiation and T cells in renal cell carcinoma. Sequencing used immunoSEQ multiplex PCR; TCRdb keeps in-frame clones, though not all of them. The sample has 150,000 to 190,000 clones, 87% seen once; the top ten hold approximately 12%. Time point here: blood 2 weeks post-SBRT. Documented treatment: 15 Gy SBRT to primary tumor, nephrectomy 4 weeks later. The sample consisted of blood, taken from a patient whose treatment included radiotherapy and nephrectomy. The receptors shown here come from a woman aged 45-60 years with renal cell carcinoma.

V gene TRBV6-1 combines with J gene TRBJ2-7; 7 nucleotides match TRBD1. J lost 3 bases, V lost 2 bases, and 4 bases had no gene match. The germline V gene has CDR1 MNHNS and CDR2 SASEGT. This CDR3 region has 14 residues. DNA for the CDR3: TGTGCCAGCAGTGAATCTGGACAGGACTACGAGCAGTACTTC. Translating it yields CASSESGQDYEQYF.

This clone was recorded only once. The CDR3, as DNA: TGTGCCAGCAGCTCCCGGGACAGTACCCCCCTCACAGATACGCAGTATTTT. Protein product: CASSSRDSTPLTDTQYF. The chain has TRBV5-8 and TRBJ2-3; TRBD1 matches at 7 bases. Looked up from germline, CDR1 is SGHTS and CDR2 is YDEGEE. Trimming cost V 3 bases and J 2 bases; bases outside gene matches: 12. The CDR3 loop spans 17 amino acids.

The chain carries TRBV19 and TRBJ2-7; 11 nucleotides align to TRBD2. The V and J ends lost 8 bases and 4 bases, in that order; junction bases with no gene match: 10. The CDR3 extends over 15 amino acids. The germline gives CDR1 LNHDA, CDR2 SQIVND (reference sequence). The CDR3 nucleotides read TGTGCCAGTCAGTTAACTAGCGGGGGAAATTACGAGCAGTACTTC. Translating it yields CASQLTSGGNYEQYF.

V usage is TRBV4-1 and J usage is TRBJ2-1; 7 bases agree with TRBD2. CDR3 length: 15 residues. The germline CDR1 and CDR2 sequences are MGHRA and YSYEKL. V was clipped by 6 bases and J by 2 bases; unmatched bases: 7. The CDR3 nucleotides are TGCGCCAGCAGAAAAAGGGAGGGTACCTACAATGAGCAGTTCTTC. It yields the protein CASRKREGTYNEQFF.

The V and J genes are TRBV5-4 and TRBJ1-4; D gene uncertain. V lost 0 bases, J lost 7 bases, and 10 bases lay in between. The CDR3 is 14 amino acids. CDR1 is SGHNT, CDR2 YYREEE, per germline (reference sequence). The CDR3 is CASSLAGVGEKLFF. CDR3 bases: TGTGCCAGCAGCTTGGCCGGGGTGGGTGAAAAACTGTTTTTT.

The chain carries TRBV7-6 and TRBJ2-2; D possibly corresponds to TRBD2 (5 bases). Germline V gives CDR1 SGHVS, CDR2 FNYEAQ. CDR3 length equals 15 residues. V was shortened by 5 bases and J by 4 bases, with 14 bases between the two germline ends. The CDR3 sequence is CASSPGIRVTGELFF. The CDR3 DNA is TGTGCCAGCAGCCCCGGGATAAGGGTCACCGGGGAGCTGTTTTTT.

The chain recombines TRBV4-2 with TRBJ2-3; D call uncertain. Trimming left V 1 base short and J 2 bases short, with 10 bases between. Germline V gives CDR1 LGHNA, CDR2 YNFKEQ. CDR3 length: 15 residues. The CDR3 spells CASSQATPFTDTQYF. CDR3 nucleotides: TGTGCCAGCAGCCAAGCTACCCCATTCACAGATACGCAGTATTTT.

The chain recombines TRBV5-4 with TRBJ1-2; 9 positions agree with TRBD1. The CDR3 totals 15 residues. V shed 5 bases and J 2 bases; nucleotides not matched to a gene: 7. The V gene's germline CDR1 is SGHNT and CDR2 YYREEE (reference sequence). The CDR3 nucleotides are TGTGCCAGCAGTCCCCGGGACAGGGTGAACTATGGCTACACCTTC. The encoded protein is CASSPRDRVNYGYTF.

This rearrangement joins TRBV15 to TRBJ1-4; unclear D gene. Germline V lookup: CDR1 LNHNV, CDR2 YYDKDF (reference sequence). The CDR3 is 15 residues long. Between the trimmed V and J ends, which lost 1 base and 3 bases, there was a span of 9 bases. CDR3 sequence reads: CATSRVGPANEKLFF. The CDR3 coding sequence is TGTGCCACCAGCAGAGTCGGGCCCGCTAATGAAAAACTGTTTTTT.

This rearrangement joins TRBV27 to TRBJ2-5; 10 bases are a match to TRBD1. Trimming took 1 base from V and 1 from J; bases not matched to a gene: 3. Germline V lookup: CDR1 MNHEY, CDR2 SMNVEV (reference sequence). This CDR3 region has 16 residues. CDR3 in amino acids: CASSLWGQGSQETQYF. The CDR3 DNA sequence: TGTGCCAGCAGTTTATGGGGACAGGGGAGCCAAGAGACCCAGTACTTC.

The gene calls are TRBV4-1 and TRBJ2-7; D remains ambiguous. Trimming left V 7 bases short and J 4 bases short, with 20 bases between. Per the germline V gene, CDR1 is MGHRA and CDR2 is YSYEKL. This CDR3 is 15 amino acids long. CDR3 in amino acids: CASTRNLVENYEQYF. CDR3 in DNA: TGCGCCAGCACCCGCAACTTGGTCGAGAATTACGAGCAGTACTTC.

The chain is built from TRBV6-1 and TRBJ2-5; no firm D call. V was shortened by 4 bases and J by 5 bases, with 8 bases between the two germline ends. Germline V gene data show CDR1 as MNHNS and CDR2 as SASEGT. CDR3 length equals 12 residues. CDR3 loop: CASSASWETQYF. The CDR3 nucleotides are TGTGCCAGCAGTGCATCTTGGGAGACCCAGTACTTC.

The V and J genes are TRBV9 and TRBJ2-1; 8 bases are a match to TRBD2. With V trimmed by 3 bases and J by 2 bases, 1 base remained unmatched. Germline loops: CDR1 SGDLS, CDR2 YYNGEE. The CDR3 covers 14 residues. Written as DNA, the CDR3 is TGTGCCAGCAGCGAGGGACTAGCCTACAATGAGCAGTTCTTC. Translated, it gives CASSEGLAYNEQFF.

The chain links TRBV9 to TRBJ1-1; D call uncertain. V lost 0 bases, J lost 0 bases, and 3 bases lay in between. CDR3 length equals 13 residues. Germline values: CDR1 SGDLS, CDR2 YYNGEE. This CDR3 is CASSVVLNTEAFF. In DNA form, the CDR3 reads TGTGCCAGCAGCGTAGTATTGAACACTGAAGCTTTCTTT.

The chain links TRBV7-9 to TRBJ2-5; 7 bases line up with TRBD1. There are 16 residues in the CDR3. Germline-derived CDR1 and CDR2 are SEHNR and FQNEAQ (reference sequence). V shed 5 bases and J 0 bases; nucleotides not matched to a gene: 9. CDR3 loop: CASSPGQVRDQETQYF. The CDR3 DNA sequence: TGTGCCAGCAGCCCCGGACAGGTTCGAGACCAAGAGACCCAGTACTTC.

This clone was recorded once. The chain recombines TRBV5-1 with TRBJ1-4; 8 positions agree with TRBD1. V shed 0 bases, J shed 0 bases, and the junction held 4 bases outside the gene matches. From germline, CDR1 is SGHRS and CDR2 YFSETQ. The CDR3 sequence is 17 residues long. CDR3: CASSLEAGGTTNEKLFF. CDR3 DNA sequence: TGCGCCAGCAGCTTGGAGGCAGGGGGCACAACTAATGAAAAACTGTTTTTT.

CDR3: CAWSVGQGADQPQHF. The DNA of the CDR3 is TGTGCCTGGAGTGTTGGTCAGGGGGCAGATCAGCCCCAGCATTTT. The chain carries TRBV30 and TRBJ1-5; 8 bases fit TRBD1. This CDR3 spans 15 amino acids. Germline V gene lookup returns CDR1 GTSNPN and CDR2 SVGIG (reference sequence). V lost 0 bases, J lost 5 bases, and 6 bases stayed unmatched.

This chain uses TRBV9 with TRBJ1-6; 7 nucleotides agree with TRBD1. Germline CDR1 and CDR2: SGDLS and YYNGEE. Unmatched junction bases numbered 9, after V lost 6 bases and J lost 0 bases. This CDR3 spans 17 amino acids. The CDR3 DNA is TGTGCCAGCAAGAGGACAGGTCTTAACTCCTATAATTCACCCCTCCACTTT. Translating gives CASKRTGLNSYNSPLHF.

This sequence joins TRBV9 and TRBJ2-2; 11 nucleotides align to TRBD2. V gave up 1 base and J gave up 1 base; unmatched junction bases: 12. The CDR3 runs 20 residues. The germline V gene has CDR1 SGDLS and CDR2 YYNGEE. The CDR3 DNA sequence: TGTGCCAGCAGCGTAAGGGCTGAAGGAGGGACTAGCGGGAACACCGGGGAGCTGTTTTTT. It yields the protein CASSVRAEGGTSGNTGELFF.

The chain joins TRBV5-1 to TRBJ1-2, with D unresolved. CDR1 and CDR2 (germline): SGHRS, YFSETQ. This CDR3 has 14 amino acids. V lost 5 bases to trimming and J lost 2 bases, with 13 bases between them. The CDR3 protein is CASRKRAPNYGYTF. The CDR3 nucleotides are TGCGCCAGCAGGAAGAGAGCTCCCAACTATGGCTACACCTTC.

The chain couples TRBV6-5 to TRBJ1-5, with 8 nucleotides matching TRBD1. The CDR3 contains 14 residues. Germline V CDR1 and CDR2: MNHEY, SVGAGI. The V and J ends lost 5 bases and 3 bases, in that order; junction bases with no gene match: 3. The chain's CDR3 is CASSGGQANQPQHF. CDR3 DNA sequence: TGTGCCAGCAGTGGGGGACAGGCCAATCAGCCCCAGCATTTT.

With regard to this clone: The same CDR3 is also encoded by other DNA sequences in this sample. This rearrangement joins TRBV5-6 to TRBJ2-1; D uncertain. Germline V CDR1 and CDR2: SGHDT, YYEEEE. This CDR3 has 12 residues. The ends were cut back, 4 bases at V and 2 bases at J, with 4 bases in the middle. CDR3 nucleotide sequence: TGTGCCAGCAGCCCTACCTACAATGAGCAGTTCTTC. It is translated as CASSPTYNEQFF. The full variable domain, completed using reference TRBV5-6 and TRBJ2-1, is DAGVTQSPTHLIKTRGQQVTLRCSPKSGHDTVSWYQQALGQGPQFIFQYYEEEERQRGNFPDRFSGHQFPNYSSELNVNALLLGDSALYLCASSPTYNEQFFGPGTRLTVL.

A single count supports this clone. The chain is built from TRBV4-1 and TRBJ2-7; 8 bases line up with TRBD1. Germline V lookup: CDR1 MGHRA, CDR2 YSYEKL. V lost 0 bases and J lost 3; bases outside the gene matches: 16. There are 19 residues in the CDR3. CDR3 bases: TGCGCCAGCAGCCAAGATTTCGGCGAGACAGGGGTTTGGTACTACGAGCAGTACTTC. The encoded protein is CASSQDFGETGVWYYEQYF.

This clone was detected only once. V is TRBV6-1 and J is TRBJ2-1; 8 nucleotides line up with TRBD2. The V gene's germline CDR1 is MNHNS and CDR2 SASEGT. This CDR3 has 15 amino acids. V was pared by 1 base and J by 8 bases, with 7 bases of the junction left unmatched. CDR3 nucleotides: TGTGCCAGCAGTGAAGGGGCGGGGGGCCTCTATGAGCAGTTCTTC. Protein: CASSEGAGGLYEQFF.

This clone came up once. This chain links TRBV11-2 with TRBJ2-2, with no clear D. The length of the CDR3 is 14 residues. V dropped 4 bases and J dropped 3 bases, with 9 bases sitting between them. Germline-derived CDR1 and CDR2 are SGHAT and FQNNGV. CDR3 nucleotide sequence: TGTGCCAGCAGCTGGGCTTCGGACACCGGGGAGCTGTTTTTT. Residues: CASSWASDTGELFF.